This T cell receptor beta chain stems from a study of blood T cell repertoires in COVID-19. At the level of the study: Some COVID-19 samples were acute and others convalescent; all came from the United States, Italy and Spain. From T cells, B-cell-depleted T cells, or PBMCs came the material, which was cDNA or gDNA.

Per the authors' pipeline: Nucleated cell number was recorded as an estimate derived from reference gene primer amplification. Data came from immunoSEQ multiplex PCR; TCRdb stores just in-frame clones and leaves some out. V and J calls and clone size are copied from that table; D and trimming were computed from the DNA. Of around 140,000 clones listed, over 60% were seen once; the top ten hold roughly 10%. Germline V lookup: CDR1 SNHLY, CDR2 FYNNEI. The CDR3 contains 15 residues. Trimming took 1 base from V and 6 from J, leaving 13 bases between them. The sample taken for sequencing was peripheral blood. The TCR comes from a woman aged 45-60 years with active or convalescent COVID-19. The J gene is TRBJ2-1, the V gene TRBV2; D is uncertain. The DNA of the CDR3 is TGTGCCAGCAGTGAAGGGGCCCCTTATTTCAATGAGCAGTTCTTC. This encodes CASSEGAPYFNEQFF.